One and the same sample provided the 26 T cell receptor beta chains below, sequenced in a study of T-cell memory formation after mild COVID-19. TCRdb called the 5' RACE reads again in MiXCR, with one record for every CDR3 protein. The sample has around 200,000 distinct CDR3 sequences; roughly a tenth are singletons. Sequenced: PBMCs or a T cell subset sorted from them (not recorded which). The receptors shown here come from a man in his late teens or twenties who had mild COVID-19 (a few samples of this study predate the infection). Cell type and time point are not known.

The rearrangement joins TRBV29-1 to TRBJ2-1; TRBD1 matches 9 bases. The CDR3 is 15 amino acids. V trimming: 7 bases; J trimming: 8 bases; junction bases outside the gene matches: 15. In germline, CDR1 is SQVTM, CDR2 ANQGSEA. For the CDR3, the DNA is TGCAGCGCCCCGCGCGGTGGGACAGGGCTGGATGAGCAGTTCTTC. Translation: CSAPRGGTGLDEQFF.

The table lists this clonotype with many counts. V and J are TRBV6-2 or TRBV6-3 and TRBJ2-3; no firm D call. Germline V gene data show CDR1 as MNHEY and CDR2 as SVGEGT. The germline V and J ends were trimmed by 6 bases and 0 bases, with 10 bases remaining between them. This CDR3 region has 14 residues. The CDR3 spells CASSPRASTDTQYF. The CDR3 DNA follows: TGTGCCAGCAGCCCTAGGGCCAGCACAGATACGCAGTATTTT.

This clonotype has more than one count but fewer than ten. This chain uses TRBV5-1 with TRBJ2-3; D unresolved. This CDR3 region has 16 residues. CDR1 and CDR2 from the germline V gene are SGHRS and YFSETQ. The V gene lost 8 bases and the J gene lost 1 base, with 20 bases spanning the gap. DNA for the CDR3: TGCGCCAGTAGCCGACCGGCCCAAAGCGGCACAGATACGCAGTATTTT. As protein: CASSRPAQSGTDTQYF.

The V gene is TRBV7-6, the J gene TRBJ2-1, with D perhaps matching TRBD1 or TRBD2 (5 bases each). The germline V and J ends were trimmed by 5 bases and 6 bases, with 26 bases remaining between them. Germline V gene sequence: CDR1 SGHVS, CDR2 FNYEAQ. This CDR3 region has 18 residues. CDR3 sequence: CASSPNPPSGLGVNEQFF. CDR3 DNA sequence: TGTGCCAGCAGCCCCAATCCACCTTCGGGGCTGGGGGTCAATGAGCAGTTCTTC.

V and J are TRBV2 and TRBJ2-1; TRBD2 matches 7 bases. The germline V gene has CDR1 SNHLY and CDR2 FYNNEI. The CDR3 runs 14 residues. With 5 bases clipped from V and 4 bases from J, the junction kept 5 bases outside the gene matches. DNA of the CDR3: TGTGCCAGCAGTTGGGAGGGAGCTTACAATGAGCAGTTCTTC. Translated: CASSWEGAYNEQFF.

This chain links TRBV9 with TRBJ1-1; D possibly corresponds to TRBD1 (6 bases). The CDR3 loop spans 15 amino acids. Germline CDR1 is SGDLS and CDR2 is YYNGEE. V was trimmed by 0 bases and J by 4 bases, leaving 13 bases between them. The CDR3 region has the DNA TGTGCCAGCAGCGTAGAGCCTGGACAGCCCACTGAAGCTTTCTTT. Its translation: CASSVEPGQPTEAFF.

The rearrangement joins TRBV7-2 to TRBJ2-5, with no clear D. The germline V gene has CDR1 SGHTA and CDR2 FQGNSA. The CDR3 extends over 13 amino acids. V was shortened by 7 bases and J by 4 bases, with 13 bases between the two germline ends. Here the CDR3 DNA reads TGTGCCAGCACTCGAACGCCGAGAGAGACCCAGTACTTC. Amino acid sequence: CASTRTPRETQYF.

The chain links TRBV6-6 to TRBJ1-5; D is perhaps TRBD1 (6 bases). The CDR3 extends over 17 amino acids. CDR1 and CDR2 from the germline V gene are MNHNY and SVGAGI (reference sequence). Trimming shortened V by 6 bases and J by 0 bases, and 18 bases separated the two germline ends. Here the CDR3 reads CASSRDRIRDSNQPQHF. CDR3 DNA sequence: TGTGCCAGCAGCCGCGACAGGATTCGGGATAGCAATCAGCCCCAGCATTTT.

The chain combines TRBV7-3 with TRBJ2-2, with D tentatively TRBD2 (5 bases). The germline gives CDR1 SGHTA, CDR2 FQGTGA. The V and J ends lost 5 bases and 3 bases respectively, with 10 bases between them. CDR3 size: 14 residues. Written as DNA, the CDR3 is TGTGCCAGCAGCGCGGACTGGTACACCGGGGAGCTGTTTTTT. It is translated as CASSADWYTGELFF.

V is TRBV2 and J is TRBJ1-1; perhaps TRBD1 as D (6 bases). CDR1 is SNHLY and CDR2 is FYNNEI in the germline V gene. The CDR3 is 14 amino acids. V was trimmed by 8 bases and J by 2 bases, leaving 15 bases between them. The CDR3 nucleotides read TGTGCCAGCGCCCGACAGGAGCAAAACACTGAAGCTTTCTTT. Translated: CASARQEQNTEAFF.

V gene TRBV7-9 combines with J gene TRBJ1-4, with 11 bases matching TRBD1. The V segment lost 5 bases and the J segment 7 bases; nucleotides outside the gene matches: 3. Germline CDR1 and CDR2: SEHNR and FQNEAQ (reference sequence). This CDR3 has 14 residues. The CDR3 sequence is CASSLDRGREKLFF. CDR3 sequence (DNA): TGTGCCAGCAGCCTGGACAGGGGGCGTGAAAAACTGTTTTTT.

In the case of this clonotype: One junction end disagrees with the germline gene, perhaps due to a read error. This rearrangement joins TRBV7-7 to TRBJ1-4, with TRBD1 identical over 9 bases. Germline assignment: CDR1 SSHAT and CDR2 FNYEAQ (reference sequence). CDR3 length: 15 amino acids. The CDR3, as DNA: TGTGCTAGCAGTCAGACCGGGACAGGGCTCGAAAAACTGTTTTTT. It specifies CASSQTGTGLEKLFF.

In this sample, this clonotype turned up a few times. This sequence joins TRBV7-2 and TRBJ2-1; D not resolved. The CDR3 has 15 amino acids. Germline CDR1 SGHTA, CDR2 FQGNSA. V lost 5 bases and J 6 bases, leaving 17 bases between the germline ends. CDR3 coding DNA: TGTGCCAGCAGCCCGTACATGGGGAATTCCAATGAGCAGTTCTTC. Translated, it gives CASSPYMGNSNEQFF.

This clonotype was counted at least ten times. The gene calls are TRBV5-4 and TRBJ1-6; 8 nucleotides match TRBD1. Germline lookup yields CDR1 SGHNT and CDR2 YYREEE (reference sequence). V lost 4 bases to trimming and J lost 10 bases; unmatched junction nucleotides: 10. This CDR3 comprises 15 residues. This CDR3 reads CASSLTGALLSPLHF. As DNA, the CDR3 is TGTGCCAGCAGCCTGACAGGGGCTCTTCTGTCACCCCTCCACTTT.

This clonotype has ten or more counts. CDR3 loop: CSAEATGGTDTQYF. The CDR3 DNA is TGCAGCGCCGAGGCGACAGGGGGCACAGATACGCAGTATTTT. The chain links TRBV29-1 to TRBJ2-3, with 8 nucleotides matching TRBD1. Germline-derived CDR1 and CDR2 are SQVTM and ANQGSEA. CDR3 length equals 14 residues. J gave up 1 base and V 7 bases, and 7 bases lay outside the gene matches.

This clonotype was seen more than once but under ten times. The DNA is omitted, as the CDR3 cannot be located on it reliably, and the CDR3 follows TCRdb's listing. The chain combines TRBV7-2 with TRBJ1-2. The germline gives CDR1 SGHTA, CDR2 FQGNSA. The CDR3 length equals 12 residues, ends included. The CDR3 sequence is CASSSVVGSGTF.

The chain combines TRBV3-1 with TRBJ1-5; the D is unclear. Trimming removed 1 base at V and 7 bases at J, with 8 bases between. The germline V gene encodes CDR1 LGHDT and CDR2 YNNKEL (reference sequence). The CDR3 is made up of 13 amino acids. For the CDR3, the DNA is TGTGCCAGCAGCCAAGGGGCATTGCAGCCCCAGCATTTT. Its translation: CASSQGALQPQHF.

This clonotype showed up many times. The CDR3 here is CASSLGSYGYTF. The CDR3 nucleotides are TGTGCCAGCAGCCTTGGCAGTTATGGCTACACCTTC. This chain links TRBV3-1 with TRBJ1-2, with D unresolved. Trimming removed 4 bases at V and 5 bases at J, with 8 bases between. CDR3 size: 12 residues. Germline V gene sequence: CDR1 LGHDT, CDR2 YNNKEL (reference sequence). Complete variable domain (other parts from reference TRBV3-1 and TRBJ1-2): DTAVSQTPKYLVTQMGNDKSIKCEQNLGHDTMYWYKQDSKKFLKIMFSYNNKELIINETVPNRFSPKSPDKAHLNLHINSLELGDSAVYFCASSLGSYGYTFGSGTRLTVV.

The table lists this clonotype with a few counts. The V call is TRBV3-1, the J call TRBJ1-2; maybe TRBD1 (6 bases). Trimming left V 2 bases short and J 5 bases short, with 15 bases between. The germline V gene encodes CDR1 LGHDT and CDR2 YNNKEL (reference sequence). This CDR3 is built from 15 residues. The DNA for the CDR3 is TGTGCCAGCAGCCAACCAGGGAGGGGGAAATATGGCTACACCTTC. Translation gives CASSQPGRGKYGYTF. The whole variable domain, remainder taken from reference TRBV3-1 and TRBJ1-2, is DTAVSQTPKYLVTQMGNDKSIKCEQNLGHDTMYWYKQDSKKFLKIMFSYNNKELIINETVPNRFSPKSPDKAHLNLHINSLELGDSAVYFCASSQPGRGKYGYTFGSGTRLTVV.

This clonotype was recorded many times. The chain couples TRBV7-8 to TRBJ1-2, with D unclear. From germline, CDR1 is SGHVS and CDR2 FQNEAQ. V gave up 2 bases and J gave up 5 bases, with 9 bases separating them. The length of the CDR3 is 13 residues. The CDR3, as DNA: TGTGCCAGCAGCTTACGAGGTTCATATGGCTACACCTTC. Its translation: CASSLRGSYGYTF.

This chain uses TRBV7-9 with TRBJ2-3; 8 nucleotides agree with TRBD1. Germline V gene sequence: CDR1 SEHNR, CDR2 FQNEAQ (reference sequence). The CDR3 contains 15 residues. With V trimmed by 5 bases and J by 5 bases, 9 bases remained unmatched. This chain's CDR3 is CASSQGARGRDTQYF. The CDR3 coding sequence is TGTGCCAGCAGCCAAGGGGCCAGGGGGCGAGATACGCAGTATTTT.

This clonotype was detected many times. V usage is TRBV28 and J usage is TRBJ1-5; 7 bases line up with TRBD1. The germline V gene encodes CDR1 MDHEN and CDR2 SYDVKM. The CDR3 runs 16 residues. Trimming at V came to 6 bases and at J to 4 bases, leaving 12 bases not matched to a gene. This chain's CDR3 is CASRIFRDSSNQPQHF. The CDR3 region has the DNA TGTGCCAGCAGGATATTCCGGGACAGCTCTAATCAGCCCCAGCATTTT.

This clonotype was observed a handful of times. The chain is built from TRBV29-1 and TRBJ2-2; D is unresolved. Germline V CDR1 and CDR2: SQVTM, ANQGSEA. CDR3 length equals 12 residues. Trimming cost V 1 base and J 6 bases, with 6 bases left between them. The CDR3 loop is CSVEGLAGELFF. DNA for the CDR3: TGCAGCGTTGAAGGACTCGCCGGGGAGCTGTTTTTT.

V usage is TRBV20-1 and J usage is TRBJ1-1; D is perhaps TRBD1 (5 bases). V was shortened by 0 bases and J by 5 bases, with 13 bases between the two germline ends. CDR1 and CDR2 from the germline V gene are DFQATT and SNEGSKA (reference sequence). CDR3 length equals 14 residues. DNA for the CDR3: TGCAGTGCTAGAGATTTATTTGGGGGTACTGAAGCTTTCTTT. This codes for CSARDLFGGTEAFF.

This chain connects TRBV20-1 to TRBJ2-5; D perhaps matches TRBD2 (7 bases). Germline V CDR1 and CDR2: DFQATT, SNEGSKA (reference sequence). Trimming cost V 0 bases and J 4 bases, with 15 bases left between them. The CDR3 contains 15 residues. The CDR3 bases are TGCAGTGCTAGAGATCCTCGGGGGGCGGGAGAGACCCAGTACTTC. Translating it yields CSARDPRGAGETQYF.

The chain employs TRBV12-3 or TRBV12-4 and TRBJ2-5; TRBD1 might be the D (6 bases). Trimming removed 5 bases at V and 4 bases at J, with 20 bases between. CDR3 length: 16 amino acids. In nucleotides, the CDR3 is TGTGCCAGCAGTACATCGGGACAACTTAGAGGAGAGACCCAGTACTTC. Amino acids: CASSTSGQLRGETQYF.